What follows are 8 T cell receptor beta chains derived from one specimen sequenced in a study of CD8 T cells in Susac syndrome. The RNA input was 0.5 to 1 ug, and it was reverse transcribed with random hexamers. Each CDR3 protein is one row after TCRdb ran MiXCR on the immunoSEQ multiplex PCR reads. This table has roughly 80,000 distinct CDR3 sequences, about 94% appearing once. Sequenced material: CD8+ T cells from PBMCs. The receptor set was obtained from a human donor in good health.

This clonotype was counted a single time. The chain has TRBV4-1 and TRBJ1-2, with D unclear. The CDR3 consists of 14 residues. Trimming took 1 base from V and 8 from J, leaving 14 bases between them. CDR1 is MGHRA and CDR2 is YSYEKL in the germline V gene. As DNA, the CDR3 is TGCGCCAGCAGCCAAGGCGGGGAACTATGGGGCTACACCTTC. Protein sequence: CASSQGGELWGYTF.

As DNA, the CDR3 is TGTGCCAGCAGCGTTAGCGGGAGAACGGAGACCCAGTACTTC. Translated, it gives CASSVSGRTETQYF. J is TRBJ2-5 and V is TRBV9; 9 positions agree with TRBD2. CDR1 SGDLS and CDR2 YYNGEE come from the germline V gene. CDR3 length: 14 residues. Losses at the gene ends were 2 bases for V and 5 bases for J; bases not matched to a gene: 4.

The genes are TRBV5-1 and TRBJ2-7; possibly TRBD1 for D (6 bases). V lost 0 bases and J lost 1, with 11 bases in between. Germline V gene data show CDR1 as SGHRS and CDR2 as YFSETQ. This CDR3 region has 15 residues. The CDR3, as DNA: TGCGCCAGCAGCTTGGACTGGACAGTTTCCTACGAGCAGTACTTC. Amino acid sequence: CASSLDWTVSYEQYF.

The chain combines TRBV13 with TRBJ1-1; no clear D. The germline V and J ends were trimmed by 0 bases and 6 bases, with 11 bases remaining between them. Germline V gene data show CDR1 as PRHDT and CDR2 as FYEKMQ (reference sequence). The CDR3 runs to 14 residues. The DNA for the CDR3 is TGTGCCAGCAGCTTAGGCCCCAACGGTGCTGAAGCTTTCTTT. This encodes CASSLGPNGAEAFF.

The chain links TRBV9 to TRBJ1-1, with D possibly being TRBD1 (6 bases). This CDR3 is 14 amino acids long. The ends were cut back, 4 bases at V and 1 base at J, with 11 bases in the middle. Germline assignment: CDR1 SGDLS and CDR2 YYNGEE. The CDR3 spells CASSISTGNTEAFF. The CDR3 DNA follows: TGTGCCAGCAGCATATCGACAGGGAACACTGAAGCTTTCTTT.

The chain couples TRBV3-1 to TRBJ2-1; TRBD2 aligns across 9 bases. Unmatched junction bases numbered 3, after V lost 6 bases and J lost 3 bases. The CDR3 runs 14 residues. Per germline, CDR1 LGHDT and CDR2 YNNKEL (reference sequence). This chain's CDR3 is CASSWTSDYNEQFF. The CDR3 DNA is TGTGCCAGCAGTTGGACTAGCGACTACAATGAGCAGTTCTTC.

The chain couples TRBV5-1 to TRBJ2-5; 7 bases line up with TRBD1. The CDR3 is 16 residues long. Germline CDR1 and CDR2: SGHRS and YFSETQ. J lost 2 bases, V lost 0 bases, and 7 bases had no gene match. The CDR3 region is CASSLEGGVGQETQYF. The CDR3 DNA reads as TGCGCCAGCAGCTTGGAAGGGGGCGTAGGGCAAGAGACCCAGTACTTC.

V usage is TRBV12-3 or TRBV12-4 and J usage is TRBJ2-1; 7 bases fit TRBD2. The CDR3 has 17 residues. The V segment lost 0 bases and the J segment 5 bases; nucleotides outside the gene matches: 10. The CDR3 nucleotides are TGTGCCAGCAGTTTAGCGCTTCCGGGTCTAGCGGACAATGAGCAGTTCTTC. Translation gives CASSLALPGLADNEQFF.